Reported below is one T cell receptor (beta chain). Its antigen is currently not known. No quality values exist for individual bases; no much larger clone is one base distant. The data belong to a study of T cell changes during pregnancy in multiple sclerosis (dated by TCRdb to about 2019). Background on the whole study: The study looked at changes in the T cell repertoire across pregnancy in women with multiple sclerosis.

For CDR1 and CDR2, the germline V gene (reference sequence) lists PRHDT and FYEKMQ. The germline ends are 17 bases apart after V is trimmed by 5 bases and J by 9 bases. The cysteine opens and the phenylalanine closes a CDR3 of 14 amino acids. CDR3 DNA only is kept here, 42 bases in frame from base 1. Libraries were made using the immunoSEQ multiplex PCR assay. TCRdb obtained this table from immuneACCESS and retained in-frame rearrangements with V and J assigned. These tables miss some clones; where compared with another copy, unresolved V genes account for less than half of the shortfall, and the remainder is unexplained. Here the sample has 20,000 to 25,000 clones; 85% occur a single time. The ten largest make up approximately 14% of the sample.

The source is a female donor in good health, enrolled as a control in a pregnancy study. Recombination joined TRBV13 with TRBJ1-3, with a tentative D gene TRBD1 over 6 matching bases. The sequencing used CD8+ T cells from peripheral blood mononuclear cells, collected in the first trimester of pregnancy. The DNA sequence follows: TGTGCCAGCAGCGGTCTTCCGGACAGCCCCACCATATATTTT. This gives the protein CASSGLPDSPTIYF.